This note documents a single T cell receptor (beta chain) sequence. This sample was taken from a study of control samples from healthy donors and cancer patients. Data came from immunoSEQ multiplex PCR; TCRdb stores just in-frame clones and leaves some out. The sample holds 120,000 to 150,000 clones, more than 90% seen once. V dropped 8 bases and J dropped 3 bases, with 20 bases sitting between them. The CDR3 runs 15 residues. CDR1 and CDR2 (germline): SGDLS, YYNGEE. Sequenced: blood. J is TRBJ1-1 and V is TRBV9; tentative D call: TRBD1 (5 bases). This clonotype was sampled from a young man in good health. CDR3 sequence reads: CASTKTGDGYTEAFF. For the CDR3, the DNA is TGTGCCAGTACAAAAACCGGGGACGGGTACACTGAAGCTTTCTTT.